The rows below give T cell receptor beta chains drawn from one sample of a study of metastatic and nonmetastatic thyroid tumors. From the PCR reads, TCRdb re-called clones with MiXCR. The table lists approximately 22,000 clones, under 35% of them singletons. The sequencing input was blood. The receptor set was obtained from a female donor with papillary thyroid cancer or a benign thyroid nodule (not recorded which). Some clones in this sample may be carry-over from other donors' samples. CDR3s include the opening cysteine and the closing phenylalanine or tryptophan. The order of the fields is J gene, V gene, CDR3 protein.

J gene: TRBJ2-3; V gene: TRBV9; CDR3 protein: CASSLYTDTQYF
J gene: TRBJ2-1; V gene: TRBV19; CDR3 protein: CASSMTSGVINEQFF
J gene: TRBJ1-5; V gene: TRBV28; CDR3 protein: CASRLGTGLPQHF
J gene: TRBJ2-3; V gene: TRBV5-1; CDR3 protein: CASSFRDPTDTQYF
J gene: TRBJ1-1; V gene: TRBV6-1; CDR3 protein: CASSPVLENTEAFF
J gene: TRBJ1-2; V gene: TRBV5-1; CDR3 protein: CASSLGGVQNYGYTF
J gene: TRBJ2-1; V gene: TRBV20-1; CDR3 protein: CSASKGNYNEQFF
J gene: TRBJ2-5; V gene: TRBV7-7; CDR3 protein: CASSFLSPGSLQETQYF
J gene: TRBJ2-7; V gene: TRBV20-1; CDR3 protein: CSAGLGLAGPYEQYF
J gene: TRBJ1-1; V gene: TRBV29-1; CDR3 protein: CSVEDSSYRGRTNTEAFF
J gene: TRBJ2-6; V gene: TRBV5-4; CDR3 protein: CASSLPALQGSGANVLTF
J gene: TRBJ2-3; V gene: TRBV19; CDR3 protein: CASSTIPGRGDTDTQYF
J gene: TRBJ2-1; V gene: TRBV7-6; CDR3 protein: CANIPGGIEDEQFF
J gene: TRBJ1-2; V gene: TRBV20-1; CDR3 protein: CTLGDSFGYTF
J gene: TRBJ2-7; V gene: TRBV29-1; CDR3 protein: CIGQIYEQYF
J gene: TRBJ2-7; V gene: TRBV27; CDR3 protein: CASSTGQEAYEQYF
J gene: TRBJ1-1; V gene: TRBV28; CDR3 protein: CASIPGTMAGNTEAFF
J gene: TRBJ2-2; V gene: TRBV12-3/TRBV12-4; CDR3 protein: CASSPSTRTGELFF
J gene: TRBJ2-2; V gene: TRBV28; CDR3 protein: CASSLEVGGRSGELFF
J gene: TRBJ2-2; V gene: TRBV24-1; CDR3 protein: CATSDLPGPDTGELFF
J gene: TRBJ2-5; V gene: TRBV6-2/TRBV6-3; CDR3 protein: CASRRGQATKQETQYF
J gene: TRBJ1-6; V gene: TRBV6-1; CDR3 protein: CASSGLPGSEGNSPLHF
J gene: TRBJ2-7; V gene: TRBV9; CDR3 protein: CASSVGRFSYEQYF
J gene: TRBJ2-1; V gene: TRBV12-3/TRBV12-4; CDR3 protein: CASSRPRTEVYFF
J gene: TRBJ2-7; V gene: TRBV2; CDR3 protein: CASSRSPLGTYPWGQYF
J gene: TRBJ1-2; V gene: TRBV4-3; CDR3 protein: CASSQERGAWYGYTF
J gene: TRBJ2-7; V gene: TRBV9; CDR3 protein: CASSVGAGVGHYEQYF
J gene: TRBJ2-3; V gene: TRBV2; CDR3 protein: CASSELRDTQYF
J gene: TRBJ2-1; V gene: TRBV18; CDR3 protein: CASSPDRGNEQFF
J gene: TRBJ1-6; V gene: TRBV27; CDR3 protein: CASSLFPRQGSNSPLHF
J gene: TRBJ2-3; V gene: TRBV20-1; CDR3 protein: CSAPPLAGGLNTQYF